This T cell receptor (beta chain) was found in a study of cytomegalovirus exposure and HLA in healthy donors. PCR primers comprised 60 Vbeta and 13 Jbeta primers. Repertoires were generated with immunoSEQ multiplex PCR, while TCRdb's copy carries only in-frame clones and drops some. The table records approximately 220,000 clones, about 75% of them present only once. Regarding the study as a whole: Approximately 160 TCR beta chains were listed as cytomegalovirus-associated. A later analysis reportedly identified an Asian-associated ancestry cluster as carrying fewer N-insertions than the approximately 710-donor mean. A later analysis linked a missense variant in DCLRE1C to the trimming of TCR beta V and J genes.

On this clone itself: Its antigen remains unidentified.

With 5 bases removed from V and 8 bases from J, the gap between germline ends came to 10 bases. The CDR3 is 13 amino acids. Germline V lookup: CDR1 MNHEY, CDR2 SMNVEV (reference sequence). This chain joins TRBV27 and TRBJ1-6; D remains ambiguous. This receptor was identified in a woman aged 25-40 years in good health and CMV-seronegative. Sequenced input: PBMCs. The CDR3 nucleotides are TGTGCCAGCAGTCCGACCGGAGATTCACCCCTCCACTTT. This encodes CASSPTGDSPLHF.